The entry that follows covers one T cell receptor beta chain sequence. The study enrolled patients aged 18 to 65 with newly diagnosed hyperthyroidism of under 2 months' duration. Template material for amplifying TCR beta CDR3 regions consisted of RNA transcripts. The study used the HTBI primer set for a first-round RT-PCR of the TCR CDR3. TCRdb independently ran MiXCR on the multiplex PCR reads; one entry per CDR3 protein. Among fewer than 700,000 distinct CDR3 sequences listed, 15% to 20% were seen once. Germline CDR1 reads MNHGY; CDR2 reads SVAAGI. V shed 3 bases, J shed 3 bases, and the junction held 7 bases outside the gene matches. There are 15 residues in the CDR3. The data originate from a study of T cells in Graves' hyperthyroidism and ophthalmopathy.

The gene calls are TRBV6-9 and TRBJ2-5; 7 positions match TRBD1. What was sequenced was blood. The source is a woman in her 30s with Graves' hyperthyroidism. CDR3 loop: CASSYPSTGKETQYF. CDR3 nucleotide sequence: TGTGCCAGCAGTTACCCTTCGACAGGGAAAGAGACCCAGTACTTC.